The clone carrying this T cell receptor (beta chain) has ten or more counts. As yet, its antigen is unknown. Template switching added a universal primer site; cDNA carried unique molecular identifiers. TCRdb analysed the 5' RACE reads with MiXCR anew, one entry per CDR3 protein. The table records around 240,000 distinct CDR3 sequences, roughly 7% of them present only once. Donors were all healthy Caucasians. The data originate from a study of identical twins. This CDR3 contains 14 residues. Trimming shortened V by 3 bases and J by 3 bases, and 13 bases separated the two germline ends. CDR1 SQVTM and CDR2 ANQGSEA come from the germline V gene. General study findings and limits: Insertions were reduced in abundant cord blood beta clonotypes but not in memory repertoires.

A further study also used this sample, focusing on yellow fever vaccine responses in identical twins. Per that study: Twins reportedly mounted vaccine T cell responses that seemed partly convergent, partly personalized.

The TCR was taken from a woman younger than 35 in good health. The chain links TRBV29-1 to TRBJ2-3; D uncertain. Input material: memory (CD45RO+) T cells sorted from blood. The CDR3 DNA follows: TGCAGCGTTGAGCCAAATACAGTGACAGATACGCAGTATTTT. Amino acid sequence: CSVEPNTVTDTQYF.